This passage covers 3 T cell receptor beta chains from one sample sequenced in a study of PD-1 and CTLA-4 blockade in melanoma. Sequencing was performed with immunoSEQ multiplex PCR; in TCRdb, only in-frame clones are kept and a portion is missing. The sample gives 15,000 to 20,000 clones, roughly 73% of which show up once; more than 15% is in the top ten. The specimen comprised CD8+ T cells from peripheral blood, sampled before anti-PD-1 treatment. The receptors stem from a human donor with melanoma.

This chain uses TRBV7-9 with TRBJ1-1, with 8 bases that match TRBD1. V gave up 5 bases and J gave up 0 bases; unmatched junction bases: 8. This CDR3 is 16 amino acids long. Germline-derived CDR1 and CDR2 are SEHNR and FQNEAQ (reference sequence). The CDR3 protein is CASSPRQGPMNTEAFF. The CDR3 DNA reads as TGTGCCAGCAGCCCGAGACAGGGGCCCATGAACACTGAAGCTTTCTTT.

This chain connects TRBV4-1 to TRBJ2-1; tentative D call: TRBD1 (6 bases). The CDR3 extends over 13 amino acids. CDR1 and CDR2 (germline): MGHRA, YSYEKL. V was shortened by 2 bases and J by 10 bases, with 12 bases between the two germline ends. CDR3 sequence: CASSQMGATEQFF. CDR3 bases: TGCGCCAGCAGCCAAATGGGGGCAACAGAGCAGTTCTTC.

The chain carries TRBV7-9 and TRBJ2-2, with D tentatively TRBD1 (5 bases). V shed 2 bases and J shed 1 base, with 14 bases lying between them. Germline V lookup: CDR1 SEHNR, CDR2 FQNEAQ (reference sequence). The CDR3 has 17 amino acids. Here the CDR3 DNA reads TGTGCCAGCAGCTTAAATGCGGACATATGGAACACCGGGGAGCTGTTTTTT. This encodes CASSLNADIWNTGELFF.